The rows below give T cell receptor beta chains drawn from one sample of a study of blood T cell repertoires in COVID-19. Method: immunoSEQ multiplex PCR; TCRdb's copy keeps in-frame clones and lacks some. The sample lists some 130,000 clones; 88% were seen once. The sequenced sample consisted of peripheral blood. The origin of the receptors is a man in his forties or fifties with acute or convalescent COVID-19. CDR3s include the opening cysteine and the closing phenylalanine or tryptophan. A D gene is named only where the DNA matches it firmly. Not all rows give a size; the values are once, few, many and, for expanded clones, a class.

>.|TRBJ2-7|TRBV5-4|.
CASSQMAVDNEQYF
TGTGCCAGCAGCCAGATGGCAGTCGATAACGAGCAGTACTTC
>once|TRBJ1-1|TRBV11-1|.
CASSLGVGASRLEAFF
TGTGCCAGCAGCTTAGGTGTTGGGGCCTCCCGGCTGGAAGCTTTCTTT
>.|TRBJ2-7|TRBV9|.
CASSPSQVSYEQYF
TGTGCCAGCAGCCCATCACAGGTCTCCTACGAGCAGTACTTC
>.|TRBJ2-7|TRBV7-2|TRBD2
CASSGYPGGEQYF
TGTGCCAGCAGCGGGTATCCGGGAGGCGAGCAGTACTTC
>.|TRBJ2-3|TRBV5-1|TRBD2
CASSRGGSTDTQYF
TGCGCCAGCAGCCGGGGGGGAAGCACAGATACGCAGTATTTT
>.|TRBJ1-4|TRBV30|.
CAWSPRRGVEKLFF
TGTGCCTGGAGCCCACGCAGGGGTGTTGAAAAACTGTTTTTT
>few|TRBJ2-7|TRBV3-1/TRBV3-2|.
CASSQTLYEQYF
TGTGCCAGCAGCCAAACTCTCTACGAGCAGTACTTC
>.|TRBJ1-1|TRBV10-3|TRBD1
CATDGQGVGTEAFF
TGTGCCACCGATGGGCAGGGGGTGGGCACTGAAGCTTTCTTT
>.|TRBJ2-7|TRBV27|.
CASSSLSGGDEQYF
TGTGCCAGCAGTTCCCTATCGGGGGGCGACGAGCAGTACTTC
>.|TRBJ1-1|TRBV4-1|.
CASSPTAELNTEAFF
TGCGCCAGCAGCCCGACCGCGGAATTGAACACTGAAGCTTTCTTT
>.|TRBJ1-1|TRBV10-3|.
CAISEVPGETEAFF
TGTGCCATCAGTGAAGTTCCAGGGGAAACTGAAGCTTTCTTT
>.|TRBJ2-3|TRBV15|.
CATSRDRRRDTQYF
TGTGCCACCAGCAGAGATCGTCGGAGAGATACGCAGTATTTT
>.|TRBJ2-7|TRBV14|TRBD2
CASSLNPRGVEQYF
TGTGCCAGCAGCCTAAACCCCCGGGGGGTCGAGCAGTACTTC
>.|TRBJ1-3|TRBV5-1|.
CASTADTSGNTIYF
TGCGCCAGCACCGCAGACACCTCTGGAAACACCATATATTTT
>.|TRBJ1-5|TRBV5-6|.
CASSTGYQPQHF
TGTGCCAGCAGCACAGGGTACCAGCCCCAGCATTTT
>.|TRBJ2-7|TRBV29-1|TRBD2
CSVFASGYGSYEQYF
TGCAGCGTTTTCGCTAGCGGTTATGGCTCCTACGAGCAGTACTTC
>.|TRBJ1-2|TRBV6-6|.
CASSYSEEGGTF
TGTGCCAGCAGTTACTCAGAGGAGGGTGGTACCTTC
>.|TRBJ1-2|TRBV28|.
CASSPAGGRNYGYTF
TGTGCCAGCAGCCCCGCGGGCGGACGGAACTATGGCTACACCTTC
>.|TRBJ2-1|TRBV11-2|.
CASSSGPSYNEQFF
TGTGCCAGCAGCTCAGGGCCCTCCTACAATGAGCAGTTCTTC
>.|TRBJ1-1|TRBV3-1/TRBV3-2|.
CASSQVGGNTEAFF
TGTGCCAGCAGCCAAGTAGGGGGGAACACTGAAGCTTTCTTT
>.|TRBJ2-3|TRBV5-1|.
CASSLMGATDTQYF
TGCGCCAGCAGCTTGATGGGGGCAACAGATACGCAGTATTTT
>once|TRBJ1-2|TRBV3-1/TRBV3-2|.
CASSQALRLLVPLTGNYGYTF
TGTGCCAGCAGCCAAGCGCTCCGACTCCTCGTCCCCCTTACGGGGAACTATGGCTACACCTTC
>once|TRBJ1-1|TRBV9|.
CASSVLETYTEAFF
TGTGCCAGCAGCGTGCTGGAGACCTACACTGAAGCTTTCTTT
>.|TRBJ2-7|TRBV6-6|.
CASSYRTEQYF
TGTGCCAGCAGTTACCGGACTGAGCAGTACTTC
>.|TRBJ2-3|TRBV7-9|TRBD2
CASSSLRTSGRGTDTQYF
TGTGCCAGCAGCTCCCTACGGACTAGCGGGAGGGGGACAGATACGCAGTATTTT
>.|TRBJ1-2|TRBV2|TRBD1
CASSGQGMYYGYTF
TGTGCCAGCAGTGGACAGGGAATGTACTATGGCTACACCTTC
>.|TRBJ1-1|TRBV11-2|.
CASSGLGAMNTEAFF
TGTGCCAGCAGCGGATTAGGGGCGATGAACACTGAAGCTTTCTTT
>.|TRBJ1-2|TRBV4-1|TRBD1
CASSQADRGYGYTF
TGCGCCAGCAGCCAAGCGGACAGGGGCTATGGCTACACCTTC
>.|TRBJ2-4|TRBV15|TRBD1
CATSRARQGVLAKTIQYF
TGTGCCACCAGCAGAGCGAGACAGGGAGTATTAGCCAAAACCATTCAGTACTTC
>.|TRBJ2-7|TRBV10-3|.
CATAGGKEGYEQYF
TGTGCCACCGCCGGAGGGAAGGAGGGATACGAGCAGTACTTC
>.|TRBJ2-7|TRBV10-3|.
CAISNYYEQYF
TGTGCCATCAGCAACTACTACGAGCAGTACTTC
>.|TRBJ2-2|TRBV7-9|TRBD2
CASRFSGSLTGELFF
TGTGCCAGCAGATTCAGCGGGAGCCTCACCGGGGAGCTGTTTTTT
>.|TRBJ2-7|TRBV10-2|.
CASGGGHEQYF
TGCGCCAGCGGGGGAGGTCACGAGCAGTACTTC
>.|TRBJ1-5|TRBV24-1|.
CATSDRGHNQPQHF
TGTGCCACCAGTGACAGGGGCCACAATCAGCCCCAGCATTTT
>.|TRBJ1-2|TRBV10-3|.
CAISEGDYGYTF
TGTGCCATCAGTGAGGGAGATTATGGCTACACCTTC
>.|TRBJ2-1|TRBV28|.
CASSYQGPYNEQFF
TGTGCCAGCAGTTATCAGGGGCCCTACAATGAGCAGTTCTTC
>.|TRBJ2-1|TRBV9|.
CASSVGASSSASYNEQFF
TGTGCCAGCAGCGTAGGAGCGTCTTCTAGCGCGTCCTACAATGAGCAGTTCTTC
>.|TRBJ2-6|TRBV7-2|.
CASSLLLGANVLTF
TGTGCCAGCAGCTTACTTCTTGGGGCCAACGTCCTGACTTTC
>.|TRBJ2-1|TRBV28|TRBD2
CASSFHDLAGVHNEQFF
TGTGCCAGCAGTTTCCACGACCTAGCGGGAGTTCACAATGAGCAGTTCTTC